This note documents a single TCR beta chain sequence. The donors belonged to the roughly 120-subject validation cohort, separate from the approximately 700-subject first cohort. Trimming removed 5 bases at V and 4 bases at J, with 14 bases between. The germline V gene has CDR1 SGHNT and CDR2 YENEEA. The CDR3 runs 14 residues. The entry originates in a study of cytomegalovirus exposure and HLA in healthy donors. Profiling relied on immunoSEQ multiplex PCR, and the TCRdb table lists in-frame clones only, not all of them. In the table there are 200,000 to 250,000 clones, over 80% of which are singletons.

This receptor was identified in a woman under 40 in good health and CMV-seropositive. This chain connects TRBV11-3 to TRBJ2-5, with TRBD1 as a possible D gene (5 bases). The sample was PBMCs. Here the CDR3 reads CASSPDRKGETQYF. CDR3 coding DNA: TGTGCCAGCAGCCCCGACAGAAAAGGAGAGACCCAGTACTTC.